Listed below are T cell receptor beta chains from one sample, sequenced in a study of T-cell reconstitution after alpha-beta-depleted transplantation in children. MiXCR was run by TCRdb on the PCR reads, yielding one entry per CDR3 protein. The data contain approximately 110,000 distinct CDR3 sequences, more than 20% of them singletons. Sequencing was performed on PBMCs, mostly from graft donor cells, taken 180 days after TCRalphabeta/CD19-depleted stem cell transplant. Receptors were obtained from a male patient between 2 and 15 years old who had a stem cell transplant for chronic granulomatous disease, so the T cells may come from the graft donor. The CDR3 runs from the conserved cysteine through the conserved F or W. A D gene is named only where the DNA matches it firmly. Not every row has a clone size; where given, it reads once, few, many or a size class.

v_gene	abundance	j_gene	d_gene	CDR3aa	CDR3nt
TRBV12-3/TRBV12-4	NA	TRBJ2-6	NA	CASSLSWGLLTGANVLTF	TGTGCCAGCAGTTTAAGCTGGGGGCTGTTAACGGGGGCCAACGTCCTGACTTTC
TRBV20-1	many	TRBJ2-1	TRBD1	CSAALTGGNEQFF	TGCAGTGCCGCCCTTACAGGGGGCAATGAGCAGTTCTTC
TRBV6-5	few	TRBJ2-3	NA	CASSSATLSTDTQYF	TGTGCCAGCAGTTCGGCGACCCTTTCCACAGATACGCAGTATTTT
TRBV18	NA	TRBJ2-3	TRBD2	CASSPLTSGGTDTQYF	TGTGCCAGCTCACCGTTGACTAGCGGGGGCACAGATACGCAGTATTTT
TRBV7-2	many	TRBJ2-1	NA	CASSLDFTGEQFF	TGTGCCAGCAGCTTGGACTTTACGGGGGAGCAGTTCTTC
TRBV5-1	once	TRBJ2-3	NA	CASSFSLYTDTQYF	TGCGCCAGCAGCTTTTCACTTTACACAGATACGCAGTATTTT
TRBV4-2	many	TRBJ2-1	NA	CASTFDGGVLAYNEQFF	TGTGCCAGCACCTTTGACGGAGGTGTGCTCGCCTACAATGAGCAGTTCTTC
TRBV7-2	many	TRBJ2-2	NA	CASSLRSTAGELFF	TGTGCCAGCAGCTTACGTTCCACTGCCGGGGAGCTGTTTTTT
TRBV7-9	NA	TRBJ1-4	NA	CASSLAARPNEKLFF	TGTGCCAGCAGCTTAGCCGCCAGGCCTAATGAAAAACTGTTTTTT
TRBV20-1	NA	TRBJ2-7	NA	CSARDLKGVNYEQYF	TGCAGTGCTAGAGATCTAAAGGGAGTTAATTACGAGCAGTACTTC
TRBV7-8	many	TRBJ1-5	TRBD1	CASSSTGNQPQHF	TGTGCCAGCAGCTCGACAGGGAATCAGCCCCAGCATTTT
TRBV7-8	NA	TRBJ2-2	NA	CASLPEFANTGELFF	TGTGCCAGCTTGCCCGAGTTCGCGAACACCGGGGAGCTGTTTTTT
TRBV6-4	NA	TRBJ2-2	NA	CASSLNDIATGELFF	TGTGCCAGCAGTTTAAACGACATAGCCACCGGGGAGCTGTTTTTT
TRBV12-3/TRBV12-4	NA	TRBJ1-1	TRBD1	CASSLRQGNTEAFF	TGTGCCAGCAGCCTCCGACAGGGGAACACTGAAGCTTTCTTT
TRBV5-1	many	TRBJ2-5	NA	CASSLGDRLLLEETQYF	TGCGCCAGCAGCTTAGGTGACAGACTACTGTTAGAAGAGACCCAGTACTTC
TRBV20-1	many	TRBJ2-1	TRBD2	CSARDSRTSGYNEQFF	TGCAGTGCTAGAGATAGTCGGACTAGCGGTTACAATGAGCAGTTCTTC
TRBV18	once	TRBJ1-1	NA	CAGSPSNRQHTEAFF	TGTGCCGGCTCACCATCCAATCGACAGCACACTGAAGCTTTCTTT
TRBV5-5	NA	TRBJ1-1	NA	CASSPGRFCVTEAFF	TGTGCCAGCAGCCCTGGCCGTTTCTGCGTCACTGAAGCTTTCTTT
TRBV5-1	NA	TRBJ2-3	NA	CASSLGVGIGDTQYF	TGCGCCAGCAGCTTGGGGGTTGGGATTGGAGATACGCAGTATTTT
TRBV5-1	NA	TRBJ1-1	NA	CASSLVSGPTEAFF	TGCGCCAGCAGCTTGGTTTCAGGTCCCACTGAAGCTTTCTTT
TRBV6-5	many	TRBJ2-7	TRBD1	CASSPGTEIFYEQYF	TGTGCCAGCAGCCCCGGGACAGAGATATTCTACGAGCAGTACTTC
TRBV4-3	many	TRBJ1-2	NA	CASSQVGKGNGYTF	TGCGCCAGCAGCCAAGTTGGGAAGGGGAACGGCTACACCTTC
TRBV7-2	many	TRBJ2-1	TRBD1	CASSSRGREFF	TGTGCCAGCAGCTCCAGGGGGCGAGAGTTCTTC
TRBV29-1	many	TRBJ2-7	NA	CSVATVSYEQYF	TGCAGCGTTGCCACAGTTTCCTACGAGCAGTACTTC
TRBV7-6	few	TRBJ2-3	TRBD2	CASSRTSGGDTQYF	TGTGCCAGCAGCAGGACTAGCGGGGGTGATACGCAGTATTTT
TRBV10-3	many	TRBJ2-5	TRBD1	CAISESGTGRETQYF	TGTGCCATCAGTGAGTCTGGGACAGGACGAGAGACCCAGTACTTC
TRBV12-3/TRBV12-4	few	TRBJ1-1	NA	CASSFRTALNTEAFF	TGTGCCAGCAGTTTCAGGACAGCATTGAACACTGAAGCTTTCTTT
TRBV7-2	NA	TRBJ2-3	NA	CASSLAESTDTQYF	TGTGCCAGCAGTTTAGCGGAAAGCACAGATACGCAGTATTTT
TRBV5-1	NA	TRBJ2-5	NA	CASSADLQETQYF	TGCGCCAGCAGCGCGGACCTTCAAGAGACCCAGTACTTC
TRBV18	NA	TRBJ2-1	NA	CASSPSIGNEQFF	TGTGCCAGCTCACCTTCGATTGGCAATGAGCAGTTCTTC
TRBV12-3/TRBV12-4	once	TRBJ1-5	NA	CASSLALRDQPQHF	TGTGCCAGCAGTTTAGCGCTGAGGGATCAGCCCCAGCATTTT
TRBV7-3	once	TRBJ1-2	NA	CASSLKKGRPLYNYGYTF	TGTGCCAGCAGCTTAAAAAAAGGGCGACCGCTGTATAACTATGGCTACACCTTC
TRBV12-5	NA	TRBJ2-5	NA	CASGLSLVIETQYF	TGTGCTAGTGGTTTGAGTTTGGTGATTGAGACCCAGTACTTC
TRBV4-1	NA	TRBJ1-2	TRBD1	CASSQVTTGPGYTF	TGCGCCAGCAGCCAAGTAACGACAGGGCCTGGCTACACCTTC
TRBV5-5	NA	TRBJ1-5	NA	CASSLVVVSSNQPQHF	TGTGCCAGCAGCTTGGTTGTGGTGTCGAGCAATCAGCCCCAGCATTTT
TRBV5-5	many	TRBJ1-5	NA	CASSPKSRGQPQHF	TGTGCCAGCAGCCCAAAATCCAGGGGTCAGCCCCAGCATTTT
TRBV29-1	many	TRBJ1-2	TRBD1	CSVEDVHSGDRVGYGYTF	TGCAGCGTTGAAGATGTACACAGTGGTGACAGGGTGGGCTATGGCTACACCTTC
TRBV6-1	many	TRBJ2-5	TRBD2	CASTPRLAGSGETQYF	TGTGCCAGCACCCCTCGACTAGCGGGAAGCGGTGAGACCCAGTACTTC
TRBV20-1	NA	TRBJ2-5	NA	CSAVERQETQYF	TGCAGTGCAGTCGAGCGCCAAGAGACCCAGTACTTC
TRBV5-1	once	TRBJ2-3	TRBD2	CASSRRLAGDTDTQYF	TGCGCCAGCAGCCGACGACTAGCGGGTGACACAGATACGCAGTATTTT